The clone carrying this T cell receptor beta chain has more than one count but fewer than ten. The antigen remains unidentified. TCRdb redid the calling of the reads with MiXCR, one entry per CDR3 protein. This table holds around 770,000 distinct CDR3 sequences, just under 30% found once. V lost 2 bases, J lost 3 bases, and 7 bases stayed unmatched. CDR1 is LNHDA, CDR2 SQIVND, per germline (reference sequence). The CDR3 covers 16 residues. The data were obtained in a study of T cell repertoires in cytomegalovirus infection. Study-level background: TCR beta signatures that were public indicated CMV infection and matching HLA type.

The origin of this receptor is a human donor in good health (CMV status not recorded). Some clones in this sample may be carry-over from other donors' samples. This specimen consisted of cultured CD8+ T cells from PBMCs, obtained from culture after CMV antigen stimulation. This chain connects TRBV19 to TRBJ2-1; 7 bases align to TRBD2. The CDR3 DNA is TGTGCCAGTAGTATAACGGCGGGGGTCATCTACAATGAGCAGTTCTTC. It specifies CASSITAGVIYNEQFF.